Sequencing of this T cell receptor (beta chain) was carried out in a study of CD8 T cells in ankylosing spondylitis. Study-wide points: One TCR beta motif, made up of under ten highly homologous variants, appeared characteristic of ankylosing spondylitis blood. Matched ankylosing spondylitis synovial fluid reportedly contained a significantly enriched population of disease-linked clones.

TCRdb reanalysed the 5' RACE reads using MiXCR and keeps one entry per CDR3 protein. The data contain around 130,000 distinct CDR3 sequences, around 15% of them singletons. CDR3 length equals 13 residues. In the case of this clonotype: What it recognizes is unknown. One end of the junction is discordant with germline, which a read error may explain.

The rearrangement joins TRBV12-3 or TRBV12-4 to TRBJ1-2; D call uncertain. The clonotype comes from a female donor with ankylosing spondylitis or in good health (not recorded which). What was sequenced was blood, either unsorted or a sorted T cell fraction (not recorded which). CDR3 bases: TGTGCCAGCAGTTTAGTCAGGAACTATGGCCACACCTTC. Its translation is CASSLVRNYGHTF.